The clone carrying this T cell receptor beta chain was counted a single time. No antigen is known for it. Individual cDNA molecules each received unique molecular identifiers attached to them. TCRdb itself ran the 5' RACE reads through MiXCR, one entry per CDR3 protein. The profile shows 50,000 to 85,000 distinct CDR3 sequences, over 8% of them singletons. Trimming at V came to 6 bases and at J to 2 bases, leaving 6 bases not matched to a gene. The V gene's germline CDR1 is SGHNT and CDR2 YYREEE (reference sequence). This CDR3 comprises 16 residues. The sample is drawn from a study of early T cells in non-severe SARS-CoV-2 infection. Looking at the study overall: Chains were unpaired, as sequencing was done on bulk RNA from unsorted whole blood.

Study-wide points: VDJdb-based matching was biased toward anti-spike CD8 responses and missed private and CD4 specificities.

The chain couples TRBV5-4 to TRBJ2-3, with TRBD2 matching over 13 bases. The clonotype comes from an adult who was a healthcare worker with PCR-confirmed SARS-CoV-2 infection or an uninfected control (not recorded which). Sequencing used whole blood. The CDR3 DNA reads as TGTGCCAGCAAAACCGGGACTAGCGGGACCACAGATACGCAGTATTTT. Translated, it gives CASKTGTSGTTDTQYF.